A selection of T cell receptor beta chains follows, all from one sample in a study of spatial heterogeneity in lung cancer. TCRdb fed the 5' RACE reads into MiXCR, producing one record per CDR3 protein. The sample records tens of thousands of distinct CDR3 sequences, 4.5% to 5% being singletons. This specimen consisted of PBMCs, obtained at surgery. These receptors all come from a male donor with early-stage non-small cell lung cancer. CDR3s include the opening cysteine and the closing phenylalanine or tryptophan. D genes are given only for firm matches. Clone size appears in some rows only: once, few, many, or a class for an expanded clone.

j_call | clone_size | v_call | d_call | cdr3_aa | cdr3_nt
TRBJ1-2 | many | TRBV6-5 | - | CASSYLDGNYGYTF | TGTGCCAGCAGTTACTTGGACGGAAACTATGGCTACACCTTC
TRBJ2-2 | many | TRBV9 | - | CASNTGLTGELFF | TGTGCCAGCAATACGGGACTCACCGGGGAGCTGTTTTTT
TRBJ1-4 | many | TRBV12-3/TRBV12-4 | - | CASSADGATNEKLFF | TGTGCCAGCAGTGCGGACGGGGCAACTAATGAAAAACTGTTTTTT
TRBJ1-1 | many | TRBV15 | TRBD1 | CATSRRTGDTEAFF | TGTGCCACCAGCAGGAGGACAGGGGACACTGAAGCTTTCTTT
TRBJ2-7 | many | TRBV27 | TRBD2 | CASTSGGIDSGRTPYEQYF | TGTGCCAGCACCTCCGGGGGGATTGATAGCGGGAGGACCCCCTACGAGCAGTACTTC
TRBJ2-7 | - | TRBV7-2 | TRBD1 | CASSDSGTVSYEQYF | TGTGCCAGCAGCGATTCCGGGACAGTCTCTTACGAGCAGTACTTC
TRBJ2-2 | few | TRBV6-2/TRBV6-3 | TRBD1 | CASRADRVNTGELFF | TGTGCCAGCAGAGCGGACAGGGTAAACACCGGGGAGCTGTTTTTT
TRBJ1-2 | many | TRBV29-1 | - | CSVVYSQGNYGYTF | TGCAGCGTTGTGTATAGTCAGGGGAACTATGGCTACACCTTC
TRBJ1-1 | many | TRBV6-1 | - | CASSELRYMNTEAFF | TGTGCCAGCAGTGAATTACGGTACATGAACACTGAAGCTTTCTTT
TRBJ2-1 | many | TRBV7-8 | - | CASSFPQGEQFF | TGTGCCAGCAGTTTCCCCCAGGGCGAGCAGTTCTTC
TRBJ1-1 | - | TRBV4-3 | TRBD1 | CASSQEGTLDRGRAFF | TGCGCCAGCAGCCAAGAAGGCACCCTGGACAGGGGGCGAGCTTTCTTT
TRBJ2-7 | many | TRBV4-3 | - | CASSPQRDTAYEQYF | TGCGCCAGCAGTCCCCAGCGGGACACAGCCTACGAGCAGTACTTC
TRBJ2-4 | few | TRBV6-1 | - | CASSEGGTKNIQYF | TGTGCCAGCAGTGAGGGGGGTACCAAAAACATTCAGTACTTC
TRBJ2-1 | many | TRBV10-2 | TRBD1 | CASSVGQGSYNEQFF | TGCGCCAGCAGCGTAGGACAGGGGTCCTACAATGAGCAGTTCTTC
TRBJ2-3 | medium-sized | TRBV12-3/TRBV12-4 | - | CASSSEARQYTDTQYF | TGTGCCAGCAGTTCCGAGGCGAGGCAGTACACAGATACGCAGTATTTT
TRBJ1-2 | many | TRBV2 | - | CASSEGEDPYGYTF | TGTGCCAGCAGTGAAGGGGAGGATCCCTATGGCTACACCTTC
TRBJ1-1 | many | TRBV19 | - | CASRYILTGSEAFF | TGTGCCAGTAGATATATTCTGACCGGGAGTGAAGCTTTCTTT
TRBJ1-6 | many | TRBV5-1 | - | CASSLSGENSPLHF | TGCGCCAGCAGCTTGTCTGGGGAAAATTCACCCCTCCACTTT
TRBJ2-7 | many | TRBV28 | - | CASSWGKGFSYEQYF | TGTGCCAGCAGTTGGGGAAAGGGGTTCTCCTACGAGCAGTACTTC
TRBJ2-4 | many | TRBV6-6 | - | CASSSPTLGDIQYF | TGTGCCAGCAGTTCTCCAACTTTGGGTGACATTCAGTACTTC
TRBJ1-2 | many | TRBV20-1 | - | CSARDKRGHYGYTF | TGCAGTGCTAGAGATAAAAGGGGCCACTATGGCTACACCTTC
TRBJ2-4 | many | TRBV7-2 | TRBD2 | CASSVSGRIGSKNIQYF | TGTGCCAGCAGCGTTAGCGGGAGGATCGGGTCCAAAAACATTCAGTACTTC
TRBJ1-5 | many | TRBV6-2/TRBV6-3 | - | CASSFGYSNQPQHF | TGTGCCAGCAGTTTTGGGTATAGCAATCAGCCCCAGCATTTT
TRBJ2-7 | many | TRBV4-2 | TRBD2 | CASGGLAGGSSYEQYF | TGTGCCAGTGGGGGACTAGCGGGAGGAAGCTCCTACGAGCAGTACTTC
TRBJ2-4 | - | TRBV13 | - | CASSPDRLAKNIQYF | TGTGCCAGCAGCCCCGACCGGTTAGCCAAAAACATTCAGTACTTC
TRBJ1-2 | few | TRBV5-1 | - | CAIHRGFSYGYTF | TGCGCCATACACCGGGGGTTTAGCTATGGCTACACCTTC
TRBJ2-1 | few | TRBV6-6 | TRBD2 | CASSYGELGTSGGYEQFF | TGTGCCAGCAGTTACGGTGAACTCGGGACTAGCGGGGGATATGAGCAGTTCTTC
TRBJ2-5 | few | TRBV6-5 | TRBD1 | CASRQPGGTQETQYF | TGTGCCAGCAGGCAACCAGGGGGCACCCAAGAGACCCAGTACTTC
TRBJ1-1 | many | TRBV7-8 | - | CASINGPHNLNTEAFF | TGTGCCAGCATAAATGGTCCACACAACTTGAACACTGAAGCTTTCTTT
TRBJ2-7 | many | TRBV6-2/TRBV6-3 | TRBD1 | CASSYIGQAGEQYF | TGTGCCAGCAGTTACATTGGACAGGCCGGCGAGCAGTACTTC
TRBJ2-7 | - | TRBV2 | TRBD1 | CASSEDRGQYEQYF | TGTGCCAGCAGTGAAGACAGGGGGCAATACGAGCAGTACTTC
TRBJ1-4 | few | TRBV25-1 | - | CASKARSEKLFF | TGTGCCAGCAAGGCGAGGTCTGAAAAACTGTTTTTT
TRBJ2-5 | many | TRBV20-1 | - | CSAQNVGEETQYF | TGCAGTGCACAAAACGTAGGGGAGGAGACCCAGTACTTC
TRBJ2-2 | few | TRBV20-1 | - | CSARDPQAMNTGELFF | TGCAGTGCTAGAGATCCCCAGGCTATGAACACCGGGGAGCTGTTTTTT
TRBJ2-5 | medium-sized | TRBV7-9 | - | CASSLSGTLQETQYF | TGTGCCAGCAGCTTATCCGGGACACTTCAAGAGACCCAGTACTTC
TRBJ1-6 | - | TRBV28 | - | CASLGNSPLHF | TGTGCCAGCCTTGGTAATTCACCCCTCCACTTT
TRBJ2-3 | - | TRBV20-1 | - | CSASKRHLTDTQYF | TGCAGTGCTAGTAAGCGGCACCTCACAGATACGCAGTATTTT
TRBJ1-3 | many | TRBV5-6 | TRBD1 | CASSGRTGYAHTIYF | TGTGCCAGCAGCGGACGGACAGGGTATGCGCACACCATATATTTT
TRBJ2-5 | many | TRBV28 | TRBD1 | CASSSPDRGLGETQYF | TGTGCCAGCAGTTCGCCGGACAGGGGGCTAGGGGAGACCCAGTACTTC
TRBJ2-1 | many | TRBV2 | - | CASNGGLDEQFF | TGTGCCAGCAACGGCGGGTTAGATGAGCAGTTCTTC
TRBJ1-2 | - | TRBV20-1 | - | CSARDNRATYGYTF | TGCAGTGCTAGAGACAACAGGGCGACTTATGGCTACACCTTC
TRBJ2-7 | many | TRBV28 | - | CASGQVPKSKAYEQYF | TGTGCCAGCGGCCAAGTCCCCAAGAGCAAAGCCTACGAGCAGTACTTC
TRBJ2-3 | many | TRBV20-1 | TRBD1 | CSATDRGSSDTQYF | TGCAGTGCTACTGACAGGGGTTCGTCCGATACGCAGTATTTT